Below are 18 T cell receptor beta chains sequenced from a single sample in a study of patients and donors after allogeneic stem cell transplantation. TCRdb recomputed calls from the RT-PCR reads with MiXCR, one row per CDR3 protein. The sample consists of about 160,000 distinct CDR3 sequences, roughly 31% of them appearing once. Sequenced: blood, either unsorted or a sorted T cell fraction (not recorded which). These receptors were obtained from a human donor who was either an allogeneic HSCT recipient or a stem cell or donor lymphocyte infusion donor (not recorded which). It is not recorded whose cells these are; they may come from a transplant donor.

V is TRBV12-3 or TRBV12-4 and J is TRBJ2-5, with D possibly being TRBD2 (6 bases). V lost 4 bases and J 5 bases, leaving 14 bases between the germline ends. This CDR3 has 14 residues. The CDR3 reads CASSSGQGGETQYF. Here the CDR3 DNA reads TGTGCCAGCAGTTCTGGGCAGGGAGGCGAGACCCAGTACTTC.

The gene calls are TRBV4-3 and TRBJ2-3; 7 bases fit TRBD2. There are 14 residues in the CDR3. Germline V gives CDR1 LGHNA, CDR2 YSLEER. J lost 6 bases, V lost 8 bases, and 11 bases had no gene match. CDR3 amino acids: CASASLALRDTQYF. In DNA form, the CDR3 reads TGCGCCAGCGCATCACTAGCGTTAAGGGATACGCAGTATTTT.

This clonotype showed up just a few times. V usage is TRBV27 and J usage is TRBJ2-7, with unresolved D. The CDR3 is made up of 13 amino acids. Per the germline V gene, CDR1 is MNHEY and CDR2 is SMNVEV (reference sequence). The V end lost 8 bases, the J end lost 2 bases, and 13 bases lay between the germline ends. CDR3 bases: TGTGCCAGCTCCCCGGGCGGCCCCTACGAGCAGTACTTC. Translating it yields CASSPGGPYEQYF.

The chain combines TRBV4-1 with TRBJ2-7; D possibly uses TRBD1 or TRBD2 (6 bases each). Looked up from germline, CDR1 is MGHRA and CDR2 is YSYEKL. The CDR3 spans 15 residues. Trimming left V 6 bases short and J 0 bases short, with 15 bases between. The CDR3 protein is CASRRVGGLSYEQYF. CDR3 bases: TGCGCCAGCAGGCGGGTGGGGGGCCTCTCCTACGAGCAGTACTTC.

The chain recombines TRBV6-2 or TRBV6-3 with TRBJ2-7, with D tentatively TRBD1 or TRBD2 (6 bases each). CDR1 is MNHEY, CDR2 SVGEGT, per germline. V was cut by 5 bases and J by 3 bases, with 8 bases left in between. This CDR3 has 12 amino acids. CDR3 amino acids: CASSRGVYEQYF. Here the CDR3 DNA reads TGTGCCAGCAGTAGGGGGGTCTACGAGCAGTACTTC.

The chain couples TRBV12-3 or TRBV12-4 to TRBJ2-7; D is perhaps TRBD1 (6 bases). The V gene lost 5 bases and the J gene lost 3 bases, with 11 bases spanning the gap. The CDR3 spans 13 residues. The CDR3 coding sequence is TGTGCCAGCAGTACAGGGATTGGCTACGAGCAGTACTTC. Residues: CASSTGIGYEQYF.

The J gene is TRBJ2-7, the V gene TRBV7-6; D remains ambiguous. CDR1 and CDR2 (germline): SGHVS, FNYEAQ. Trimming removed 3 bases from V and 2 bases from J, with 11 bases in between. The CDR3 loop spans 14 amino acids. CDR3 amino acids: CASSLQRFAYEQYF. The CDR3 bases are TGTGCCAGCAGCTTGCAGAGGTTTGCCTACGAGCAGTACTTC.

This clonotype was picked up a small number of times. The chain combines TRBV7-9 with TRBJ2-5; 7 bases align to TRBD2. Germline CDR1 SEHNR, CDR2 FQNEAQ (reference sequence). The CDR3 loop spans 16 amino acids. The V and J ends lost 3 bases and 0 bases, in that order; junction bases with no gene match: 7. The CDR3 region has the DNA TGTGCCAGCAGCTTTCCTAGCGGAGTGAACCAAGAGACCCAGTACTTC. It is translated as CASSFPSGVNQETQYF.

The chain links TRBV11-2 to TRBJ2-1, with D tentatively TRBD2 (5 bases). The CDR3 has 13 amino acids. CDR1 is SGHAT and CDR2 is FQNNGV in the germline V gene. V shed 5 bases and J shed 9 bases, with 14 bases lying between them. CDR3 sequence: CASSLGLSSEQFF. The CDR3, as DNA: TGTGCCAGCAGCCTTGGACTCTCCTCTGAGCAGTTCTTC. The full variable domain, in which reference TRBV11-2 and TRBJ2-1 provide the parts outside the CDR3, is EAGVAQSPRYKIIEKRQSVAFWCNPISGHATLYWYQQILGQGPKLLIQFQNNGVVDDSQLPKDRFSAERLKGVDSTLKIQPAKLEDSAVYLCASSLGLSSEQFFGPGTRLTVL.

V and J are TRBV6-1 and TRBJ2-7, with a tentative D call TRBD2 (6 bases). From germline, CDR1 is MNHNS and CDR2 SASEGT. The V end lost 4 bases, the J end lost 0 bases, and 10 bases lay between the germline ends. This CDR3 has 14 amino acids. CDR3 residues: CASSVRRDSYEQYF. The DNA of the CDR3 is TGTGCCAGCAGTGTAAGGCGGGACTCCTACGAGCAGTACTTC.

The chain employs TRBV10-3 and TRBJ2-7; TRBD2 matches 12 bases. This CDR3 has 17 residues. V gave up 4 bases and J gave up 2 bases; unmatched junction bases: 9. The germline CDR1 and CDR2 sequences are ENHRY and SYGVKD. CDR3 residues: CAISAASGRGPTYEQYF. The CDR3 DNA follows: TGTGCCATCAGTGCGGCTAGCGGGAGGGGGCCTACCTACGAGCAGTACTTC.

This clonotype was picked up a small number of times. The chain links TRBV20-1 to TRBJ2-7; TRBD1 or TRBD2 may be the D gene (5 bases each). Between the trimmed V and J ends, which lost 0 bases and 4 bases, there was a span of 13 bases. The germline V gene encodes CDR1 DFQATT and CDR2 SNEGSKA (reference sequence). The CDR3 spans 14 residues. This chain's CDR3 is CSARDEGNTYEQYF. CDR3 DNA: TGCAGTGCTAGAGATGAGGGGAATACATACGAGCAGTACTTC.

The rearrangement links TRBV6-5 to TRBJ1-1; D might be TRBD1 (6 bases). V shed 0 bases and J shed 8 bases, with 7 bases lying between them. This CDR3 has 12 amino acids. Germline lookup yields CDR1 MNHEY and CDR2 SVGAGI. The CDR3 DNA sequence: TGTGCCAGCAGTTACTCGGGGGCGGAAGCTTTCTTT. Its translation: CASSYSGAEAFF.

The J gene is TRBJ2-7, the V gene TRBV9; D unclear. V was shortened by 0 bases and J by 1 base, with 8 bases between the two germline ends. There are 14 residues in the CDR3. Germline CDR1 SGDLS, CDR2 YYNGEE. CDR3 residues: CASSVETESYEQYF. Written as DNA, the CDR3 is TGTGCCAGCAGCGTAGAAACAGAATCCTACGAGCAGTACTTC.

This chain joins TRBV5-1 and TRBJ2-7; 11 bases are shared with TRBD2. The CDR3 is 16 residues long. V shed 4 bases, J shed 2 bases, and the junction held 8 bases outside the gene matches. Germline V lookup: CDR1 SGHRS, CDR2 YFSETQ. CDR3 bases: TGCGCCAGCAGCATTCGGACTAGCGGGCTCACCTACGAGCAGTACTTC. The encoded protein is CASSIRTSGLTYEQYF. The full variable domain, with the rest looked up from reference TRBV5-1 and TRBJ2-7, is KAGVTQTPRYLIKTRGQQVTLSCSPISGHRSVSWYQQTPGQGLQFLFEYFSETQRNKGNFPGRFSGRQFSNSRSEMNVSTLELGDSALYLCASSIRTSGLTYEQYFGPGTRLTVT.

This clonotype showed up just once. The chain recombines TRBV7-2 with TRBJ1-1; D unclear. This CDR3 has 12 residues. CDR1 SGHTA and CDR2 FQGNSA come from the germline V gene. V dropped 5 bases and J dropped 6 bases, with 10 bases sitting between them. The CDR3, as DNA: TGTGCCAGCAGCCCGGCGTACGCTGAAGCTTTCTTT. Translation gives CASSPAYAEAFF.

The chain links TRBV7-2 to TRBJ1-1, with 8 bases that match TRBD1. The V and J ends lost 3 bases and 3 bases, in that order; junction bases with no gene match: 6. Per germline, CDR1 SGHTA and CDR2 FQGNSA. This CDR3 is 15 amino acids long. The CDR3 bases are TGTGCCAGCAGCTTCACGACAGGGGCCTACACTGAAGCTTTCTTT. This codes for CASSFTTGAYTEAFF.

The sample holds a few counts of this clonotype. The chain employs TRBV25-1 and TRBJ1-2; D perhaps matches TRBD1 (5 bases). The CDR3 consists of 15 residues. V was pared by 5 bases and J by 4 bases, with 17 bases between. CDR1 MGHDK and CDR2 SYGVNS come from the germline V gene. The DNA of the CDR3 is TGTGCCAGCAGTCCCGGGGGTGGTATTGGCTATGGCTACACCTTC. Translated, it gives CASSPGGGIGYGYTF.